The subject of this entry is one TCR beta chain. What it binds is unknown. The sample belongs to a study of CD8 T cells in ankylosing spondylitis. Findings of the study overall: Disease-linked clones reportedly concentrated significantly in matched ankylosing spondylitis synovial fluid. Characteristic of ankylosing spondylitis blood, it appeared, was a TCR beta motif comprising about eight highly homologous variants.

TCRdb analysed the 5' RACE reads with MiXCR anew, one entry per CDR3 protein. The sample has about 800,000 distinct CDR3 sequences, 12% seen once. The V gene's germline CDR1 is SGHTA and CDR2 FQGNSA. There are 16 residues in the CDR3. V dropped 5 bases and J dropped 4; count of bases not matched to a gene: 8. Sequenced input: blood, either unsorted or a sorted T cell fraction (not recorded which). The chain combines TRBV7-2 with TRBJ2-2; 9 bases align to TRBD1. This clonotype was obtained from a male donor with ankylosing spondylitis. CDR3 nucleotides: TGTGCCAGCAGCCTCGATGGACAGGGGAGCACCGGGGAGCTGTTTTTT. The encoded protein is CASSLDGQGSTGELFF.